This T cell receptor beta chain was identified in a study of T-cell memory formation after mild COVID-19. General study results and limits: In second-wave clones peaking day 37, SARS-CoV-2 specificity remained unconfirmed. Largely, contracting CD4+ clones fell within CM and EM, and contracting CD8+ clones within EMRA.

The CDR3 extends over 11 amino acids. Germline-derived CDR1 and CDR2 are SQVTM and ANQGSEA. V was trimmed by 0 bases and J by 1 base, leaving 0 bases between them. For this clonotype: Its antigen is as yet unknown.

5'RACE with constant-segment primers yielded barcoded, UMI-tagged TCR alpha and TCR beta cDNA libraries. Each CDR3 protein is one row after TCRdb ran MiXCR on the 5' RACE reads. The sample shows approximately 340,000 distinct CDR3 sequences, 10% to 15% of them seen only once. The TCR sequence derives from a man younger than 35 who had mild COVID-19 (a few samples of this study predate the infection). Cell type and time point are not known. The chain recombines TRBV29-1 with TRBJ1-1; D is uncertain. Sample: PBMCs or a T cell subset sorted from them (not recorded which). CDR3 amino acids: CSVEENTEAFF. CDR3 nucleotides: TGCAGCGTTGAAGAGAACACTGAAGCTTTCTTT.